This record covers a single T cell receptor (beta chain). Its antigen is currently unknown. This sample is drawn from a study of cytomegalovirus exposure and HLA in healthy donors. Findings and caveats of the study: CMV antigen specificity was confirmed in vitro for a few CMV-associated chains.

Libraries were prepared by immunoSEQ multiplex PCR; TCRdb keeps only in-frame clonotypes and omits some of them. The sample comprises more than 55,000 clones, 90% to 95% of which are singletons, and around 0.65% rests with the top ten. Germline trimming cut 0 bases from V and 1 base from J; bases unmatched to any gene: 7. In germline, CDR1 is SGHRS, CDR2 YFSETQ. CDR3 length: 17 amino acids. The sample comprised PBMCs. The gene calls are TRBV5-1 and TRBJ2-3; 8 bases are a match to TRBD2. This receptor was obtained from a woman between 18 and 30 years old in good health and CMV-seronegative. This CDR3 reads CASSLVGSGVGTDTQYF. The CDR3 DNA follows: TGCGCCAGCAGCTTGGTAGGTAGCGGGGTCGGCACAGATACGCAGTATTTT.